These 13 T cell receptor beta chains were sequenced from one sample in a study of shared clonotypes between healthy human individuals. The method was immunoSEQ multiplex PCR; TCRdb's version includes in-frame clones alone and lacks a portion of them. Among under 1 million clones, around 92% were seen once, and the ten largest hold 24%. Naive-designated CD8 cells lacked CD45RO, were positively enriched for CCR7, and omitted terminally differentiated effector memory CD45RA+ cells. The sequencing sample was made of naive CD8+ T cells sorted from blood. These receptor sequences come from a man younger than 40 in good health.

V and J are TRBV7-9 and TRBJ2-1, with TRBD1 matching over 10 bases. This CDR3 region has 15 residues. V dropped 4 bases and J dropped 9; count of bases not matched to a gene: 9. CDR1 and CDR2 (germline): SEHNR, FQNEAQ (reference sequence). The chain's CDR3 is CASSSRDRGGGEQFF. The CDR3 coding sequence is TGTGCCAGCAGCTCCCGGGACAGGGGAGGAGGTGAGCAGTTCTTC.

The V gene is TRBV4-1, the J gene TRBJ2-3; D possibly uses TRBD1 or TRBD2 (6 bases each). CDR1 and CDR2 from the germline V gene are MGHRA and YSYEKL. The CDR3 is 16 amino acids. The V end lost 0 bases, the J end lost 5 bases, and 15 bases lay between the germline ends. DNA for the CDR3: TGCGCCAGCAGCCAAGAGATCCCCGGGGGCGAAGATACGCAGTATTTT. Protein sequence: CASSQEIPGGEDTQYF.

The table lists this clone with a few counts. The chain couples TRBV7-9 to TRBJ1-5, with D possibly being TRBD1 (5 bases). Trimming removed 6 bases from V and 2 bases from J, with 11 bases in between. The CDR3 is 14 amino acids. Germline V gives CDR1 SEHNR, CDR2 FQNEAQ (reference sequence). The CDR3 sequence: CASRGPRGNQPQHF. In DNA, the CDR3 is TGTGCCAGCAGGGGCCCCAGGGGCAATCAGCCCCAGCATTTT.

This rearrangement joins TRBV27 to TRBJ1-3; D is undetermined. The CDR3 has 14 residues. Germline loops: CDR1 MNHEY, CDR2 SMNVEV (reference sequence). Trimming shortened V by 6 bases and J by 0 bases, and 9 bases separated the two germline ends. This CDR3 is CASRPGSSGNTIYF. DNA for the CDR3: TGTGCCAGCAGACCAGGATCCTCTGGAAACACCATATATTTT.

The chain carries TRBV7-3 and TRBJ2-6; 7 positions agree with TRBD2. CDR1 SGHTA and CDR2 FQGTGA come from the germline V gene. This CDR3 comprises 16 residues. With V trimmed by 5 bases and J by 1 base, 5 bases remained unmatched. As DNA, the CDR3 is TGTGCCAGCAGCCCCGCCGGGGGGTCTGGGGCCAACGTCCTGACTTTC. Translating it yields CASSPAGGSGANVLTF. Supplemented by reference TRBV7-3 and TRBJ2-6, the full variable domain reads GAGVSQTPSNKVTEKGKYVELRCDPISGHTALYWYRQSLGQGPEFLIYFQGTGAADDSGLPNDRFFAVRPEGSVSTLKIQRTERGDSAVYLCASSPAGGSGANVLTFGAGSRLTVL.

The chain is built from TRBV19 and TRBJ1-5; no clear D gene. The CDR3 length is 15 residues. Germline lookup yields CDR1 LNHDA and CDR2 SQIVND (reference sequence). V lost 0 bases and J lost 5, with 11 bases in between. CDR3 residues: CASSIDLVDYQPQHF. CDR3 DNA sequence: TGTGCCAGTAGTATAGATCTGGTAGACTATCAGCCCCAGCATTTT. Full variable domain (outside the CDR3, taken from reference TRBV19 and TRBJ1-5): DGGITQSPKYLFRKEGQNVTLSCEQNLNHDAMYWYRQDPGQGLRLIYYSQIVNDFQKGDIAEGYSVSREKKESFPLTVTSAQKNPTAFYLCASSIDLVDYQPQHFGDGTRLSIL.

V usage is TRBV5-1 and J usage is TRBJ2-7; D is possibly TRBD2 (5 bases). V shed 4 bases and J shed 3 bases, with 20 bases lying between them. CDR1 and CDR2 (germline): SGHRS, YFSETQ. The CDR3 sequence is 16 residues long. CDR3 sequence (DNA): TGCGCCAGCAGCCTCGGGTGGGGTAGCGAGTTCTACGAGCAGTACTTC. Translation: CASSLGWGSEFYEQYF.

The V and J genes are TRBV18 and TRBJ1-2; 7 nucleotides line up with TRBD1. CDR1 and CDR2 (germline): KGHSH, LQKENI. CDR3 size: 12 residues. With V trimmed by 7 bases and J by 8 bases, 7 bases remained unmatched. This CDR3 reads CASFDRDFGYTF. The CDR3 bases are TGTGCCAGCTTCGACAGGGATTTCGGCTACACCTTC. Full variable domain (outside the CDR3, taken from reference TRBV18 and TRBJ1-2): NAGVMQNPRHLVRRRGQEARLRCSPMKGHSHVYWYRQLPEEGLKFMVYLQKENIIDESGMPKERFSAEFPKEGPSILRIQQVVRGDSAAYFCASFDRDFGYTFGSGTRLTVV.

The chain couples TRBV27 to TRBJ2-1, with 9 bases lining up with TRBD2. J lost 0 bases, V lost 6 bases, and 3 bases had no gene match. This CDR3 is 15 amino acids long. Germline V gene data show CDR1 as MNHEY and CDR2 as SMNVEV (reference sequence). The CDR3 reads CASRVAGASYNEQFF. The CDR3 coding sequence is TGTGCCAGCAGGGTAGCGGGGGCCTCCTACAATGAGCAGTTCTTC.

This chain links TRBV28 with TRBJ2-7, with D perhaps matching TRBD1 (6 bases). This CDR3 is 16 amino acids long. Trimming took off 5 bases at V and 4 bases at J, with 21 bases between the two ends. Germline assignment: CDR1 MDHEN and CDR2 SYDVKM. In DNA form, the CDR3 reads TGTGCCAGCAGTCCAAATATAGACAGGATTGGGTACGAGCAGTACTTC. Translating gives CASSPNIDRIGYEQYF. The complete variable domain, with remaining parts taken from reference TRBV28 and TRBJ2-7, reads DVKVTQSSRYLVKRTGEKVFLECVQDMDHENMFWYRQDPGLGLRLIYFSYDVKMKEKGDIPEGYSVSREKKERFSLILESASTNQTSMYLCASSPNIDRIGYEQYFGPGTRLTVT.

The chain carries TRBV10-2 and TRBJ1-5; D is possibly TRBD1 (6 bases). The CDR3 spans 15 residues. V lost 4 bases and J 2 bases, leaving 12 bases between the germline ends. Per germline, CDR1 WSHSY and CDR2 SAAADI. This chain's CDR3 is CASSVRGAGNQPQHF. CDR3 nucleotide sequence: TGCGCCAGCAGTGTCAGGGGTGCGGGCAATCAGCCCCAGCATTTT.

This chain uses TRBV5-6 with TRBJ1-1; 12 bases are a match to TRBD1. The CDR3 is made up of 18 amino acids. Germline CDR1 SGHDT, CDR2 YYEEEE. V was clipped by 2 bases and J by 1 base; unmatched bases: 9. The CDR3 nucleotides read TGTGCCAGCAGCTTTGGCCTCGAGGGACAGGGGGCGAACACTGAAGCTTTCTTT. Encoded protein: CASSFGLEGQGANTEAFF. Using reference TRBV5-6 and TRBJ1-1 for the parts outside the CDR3, the full variable domain is DAGVTQSPTHLIKTRGQQVTLRCSPKSGHDTVSWYQQALGQGPQFIFQYYEEEERQRGNFPDRFSGHQFPNYSSELNVNALLLGDSALYLCASSFGLEGQGANTEAFFGQGTRLTVV.

To note about this clone: A junction end diverges from the germline sequence, so it may reflect a read error. The chain uses TRBV7-9 and TRBJ2-4, with a weak D call TRBD1 (6 bases). The CDR3 is 12 amino acids. Germline V gene lookup returns CDR1 SEHNR and CDR2 FQNEAQ (reference sequence). The CDR3 nucleotides are TGTGCCAGCAGCTTAGAAGACAGGACAGCGAACTTC. Its protein is CASSLEDRTANF.